The present T cell receptor (beta chain) was sequenced within a study of CXCR3-negative and CXCR3-positive naive CD8 T cells. A CD45RO-CCR7+CD27+CD95- phenotype identified naive CD8+ T cells. 5' RACE with UMI labels generated the TRB cDNA libraries. Each CDR3 protein gets one entry in TCRdb, which reprocessed the 5' RACE reads and gives no DNA. Its table records 40,000 to 50,000 distinct CDR3 sequences. On this clonotype: Its antigen is currently unknown.

Study-level points and caveats: Partly lower CXCR3 expression followed cryopreservation, and most assays relied on fresh PBMCs.

This receptor was taken from a human donor in good health. Some clones in this sample may be carry-over from other donors' samples. Sequencing input: naive CXCR3- CD8+ T cells from blood. As for subset: CD45RO-CCR7+CD27+CD95- naive CD8+ T cells lacking CXCR3 (TNR3-).

The CDR3 protein is CASSQEVVSGANVLTF. The chain employs TRBV4-3 and TRBJ2-6. The length of the CDR3 is 16 residues. Germline V lookup: CDR1 LGHNA, CDR2 YSLEER.